This is a list of T cell receptor beta chains from one sample in a study of T cell responses to AZD1222 COVID-19 vaccine. The repertoire was sequenced with immunoSEQ multiplex PCR; TCRdb's copy has only in-frame clones and lacks some. The sample lists some 170,000 clones; 85% to 95% were seen once. The material sequenced was peripheral blood, taken on day 0 of AZD1222 vaccination. Receptors originate from an adult in good health. The CDR3 runs from the conserved cysteine through the conserved F or W. Each record gives: D gene, clone size, J gene, V gene, CDR3 DNA, CDR3 protein. The D gene is left open where the match is weak. A clone size is listed for some rows: how often the clone was seen (once, few, many), or a class if it is expanded.

>TRBD1|NA|TRBJ1-5|TRBV12-3/TRBV12-4
TGTGCCAGCAGGGGACAGGGACAACAGCCCCAGCATTTT
CASRGQGQQPQHF
>TRBD1|NA|TRBJ2-7|TRBV6-5
TGTGCCGGCCGACAGGGTCATTCCTACGAGCAGTACTTC
CAGRQGHSYEQYF
>NA|NA|TRBJ1-1|TRBV5-6
TGTGCCAGCAGCTTGGTTACCAATGAAGCTTTCTTT
CASSLVTNEAFF
>NA|NA|TRBJ1-6|TRBV7-2
TGTGCCAGCAGCTTTAGAAGGGGGGAATCCTATAATTCACCCCTCCACTTT
CASSFRRGESYNSPLHF
>TRBD1|NA|TRBJ2-3|TRBV2
TGTGCCAGCAGCGAGGACAGGTACACGCAGTATTTT
CASSEDRYTQYF
>TRBD2|NA|TRBJ2-2|TRBV7-8
TGTGCCAGCAGCTCAAGCGGGGGGGCAGACACCGGGGAGCTGTTTTTT
CASSSSGGADTGELFF
>NA|once|TRBJ1-3|TRBV30
TGTGCCACTAATCCGGGTCCCTCTCTCCGGCGCTCTGGAAACACCATATATTTT
CATNPGPSLRRSGNTIYF
>TRBD1|NA|TRBJ1-2|TRBV6-1
TGTGCCAGCAGTGATTTTCGGTTCGGGACAGGGGTACACTATGGCTACACCTTC
CASSDFRFGTGVHYGYTF
>NA|NA|TRBJ2-7|TRBV5-8
TGTGCCAGCAGCTTGGTGGAGGGGAGCGAGCAGTACTTC
CASSLVEGSEQYF
>NA|NA|TRBJ1-1|TRBV5-1
TGCGCCAGCAGCTTCGGGGGGCTGAACACTGAAGCTTTCTTT
CASSFGGLNTEAFF
>TRBD2|NA|TRBJ2-3|TRBV30
TGTGCCTGGACTAGCGGTAGCACAGATACGCAGTATTTT
CAWTSGSTDTQYF
>NA|NA|TRBJ2-1|TRBV15
TGTGCCACCAGCAGAGTAGCGGGACAGGGCGATGAGCAGTTCTTC
CATSRVAGQGDEQFF
>TRBD1|NA|TRBJ1-1|TRBV5-5
TGTGCCAGCAGCTTCGGCAATACCGGGACAGGGGATGAAGCTTTCTTT
CASSFGNTGTGDEAFF
>NA|NA|TRBJ1-2|TRBV5-4
TGTGCCAGCAGCCCCGGGGGTGTAAAACCTAACTATGGCTACACCTTC
CASSPGGVKPNYGYTF
>NA|NA|TRBJ2-5|TRBV6-2/TRBV6-3
TGTGCCAGCAGTTACGGCAGTATTAGAGAGACCCAGTACTTC
CASSYGSIRETQYF
>NA|NA|TRBJ1-1|TRBV5-5
TGTGCCAGCAGCCGCATTGATAGGGAGGAAGCTTTCTTT
CASSRIDREEAFF
>TRBD1|NA|TRBJ2-7|TRBV28
TGTGCCAGCACCCTAAGCTACAGGGGGCGCTGGGAGCAGTACTTC
CASTLSYRGRWEQYF
>NA|NA|TRBJ1-2|TRBV20-1
TGCAGTGCTAGTAGACCGGACGTCTGGGGGTATGGCTACACCTTC
CSASRPDVWGYGYTF
>NA|NA|TRBJ1-6|TRBV4-1
TGCGCCAGCAGCCCTTCCAGGTCCCTCGGGTCACCCCTCCACTTT
CASSPSRSLGSPLHF